The clone carrying this TCR beta chain appeared many times. TCRdb re-analysed the RT-PCR reads in MiXCR, keeping a single row per CDR3 protein. The table has about 700,000 distinct CDR3 sequences, approximately 15% seen once. The sequenced sample was memory CD4+ T cells from blood. The sequence derives from a female donor in good health, serving as a healthy control.

The CDR3 loop is CASSLGRAYNEQFF. The CDR3 bases are TGCGCCAGCAGCTTGGGTCGGGCGTACAATGAGCAGTTCTTC. The V call is TRBV5-1, the J call TRBJ2-1; D gene ambiguous. The CDR3 sequence is 14 residues long. Germline assignment: CDR1 SGHRS and CDR2 YFSETQ. Trimming pared 0 bases from V and 4 bases from J, leaving 8 bases between.